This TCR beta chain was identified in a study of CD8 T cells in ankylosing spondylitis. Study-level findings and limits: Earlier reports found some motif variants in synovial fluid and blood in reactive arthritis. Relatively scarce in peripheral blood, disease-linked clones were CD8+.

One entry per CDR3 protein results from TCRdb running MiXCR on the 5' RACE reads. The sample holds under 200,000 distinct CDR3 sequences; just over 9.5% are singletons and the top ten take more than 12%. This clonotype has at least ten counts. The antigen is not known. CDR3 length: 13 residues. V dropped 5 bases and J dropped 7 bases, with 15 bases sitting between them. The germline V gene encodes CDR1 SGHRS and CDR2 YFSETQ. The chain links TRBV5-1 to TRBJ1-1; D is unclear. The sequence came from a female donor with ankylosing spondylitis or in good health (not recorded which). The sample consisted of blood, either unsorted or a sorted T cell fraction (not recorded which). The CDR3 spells CASRPEPGFEAFF. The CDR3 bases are TGCGCCAGCAGACCCGAACCGGGATTTGAAGCTTTCTTT.